The present entry profiles one T cell receptor (beta chain) with its context. The PCR had 60 Vbeta and 13 Jbeta primers. Profiled with immunoSEQ multiplex PCR; TCRdb holds only in-frame clones, not every one. The sample contains about 130,000 clones, approximately 73% of which appear only once. The CDR3 has 15 residues. Trimming removed 4 bases from V and 5 bases from J, with 17 bases in between. From germline, CDR1 is MNHNY and CDR2 SVGAGI (reference sequence). This sample is part of a study of cytomegalovirus exposure and HLA in healthy donors. This rearrangement joins TRBV6-6 to TRBJ2-5; maybe TRBD1 (5 bases). This receptor was taken from a man aged 55 to 70 in good health and CMV-seropositive. Sequencing was carried out using PBMCs. In DNA form, the CDR3 reads TGTGCCAGCAGTTCCGACAGAGTTAGGTTTGAGACCCAGTACTTC. Amino acids: CASSSDRVRFETQYF.